These T cell receptor beta chains were read from a single sample in a study of technical replicates of blood from a few donors. The data were produced by immunoSEQ multiplex PCR, yet TCRdb's version contains in-frame clones alone and is incomplete. The sample gives around 57,000 clones, 94% of which show up once; 0.2% to 0.25% is in the top ten. The sequenced material came from T cells isolated from PBMCs. These receptors all stem from a human donor in good health. Each CDR3 is given with its conserved first and last residue. The D gene is left open where the match is weak. Clone size is stated in some rows and not others, as once, few, many or a class when expanded.

TRBJ2-4 NA TRBD1 TRBV11-3 CASSYNAPTQGAKNIQYF TGTGCCAGCAGCTATAACGCTCCAACACAGGGGGCCAAAAACATTCAGTACTTC
TRBJ2-5 NA TRBD1 TRBV7-9 CASSLLWDRDKTQYF TGTGCCAGCAGCTTATTATGGGACAGGGATAAGACCCAGTACTTC
TRBJ2-5 NA TRBD1 TRBV10-3 CAISGGQSWGETQYF TGTGCCATCAGTGGGGGACAGTCCTGGGGGGAGACCCAGTACTTC
TRBJ2-7 NA NA TRBV12-5 CASVPGQTYEQYF TGTGCTAGTGTTCCCGGACAGACCTACGAGCAGTACTTC
TRBJ2-1 NA TRBD2 TRBV12-5 CASGLVPGTSGYNEQFF TGTGCTAGTGGTTTGGTTCCCGGGACTAGCGGTTACAATGAGCAGTTCTTC
TRBJ2-2 few TRBD2 TRBV13 CASSLDGGSHRNTGELFF TGTGCCAGCAGCTTAGACGGCGGGAGCCATCGGAACACCGGGGAGCTGTTTTTT
TRBJ2-5 NA TRBD1 TRBV28 CASSLFGTGQETQYF TGTGCCAGCAGTTTATTCGGGACAGGGCAAGAGACCCAGTACTTC
TRBJ2-7 NA NA TRBV11-3 CASSLEERTYEQYF TGTGCCAGCAGCTTAGAAGAGAGGACCTACGAGCAGTACTTC
TRBJ1-1 few NA TRBV5-1 CASSLGRRQMNTEAFF TGCGCCAGCAGCTTGGGCCGAAGACAGATGAACACTGAAGCTTTCTTT
TRBJ1-2 once NA TRBV9 CASSDINRGYTF TGTGCCAGCAGCGACATCAATCGTGGCTACACCTTC
TRBJ1-1 NA NA TRBV10-1 CATTDSEKAFF TGCGCCACCACCGACAGTGAAAAAGCTTTCTTT
TRBJ2-7 few NA TRBV7-6 CASSSNRENEQYF TGTGCCAGCAGCTCGAACAGGGAAAACGAGCAGTACTTC
TRBJ2-7 NA TRBD2 TRBV7-9 CASSAPPGLAGSYEQYF TGTGCCAGCAGCGCGCCACCGGGACTAGCGGGATCCTACGAGCAGTACTTC
TRBJ1-2 NA NA TRBV7-9 CASSLGILYGYTF TGTGCCAGCAGCTTAGGTATCCTCTATGGCTACACCTTC
TRBJ1-4 NA NA TRBV5-1 CASSGGTQAANEKLFF TGCGCCAGCAGCGGCGGAACACAGGCGGCTAATGAAAAACTGTTTTTT
TRBJ1-6 NA TRBD1 TRBV6-5 CASRQGGNSPLHF TGTGCCAGTAGACAGGGGGGCAATTCACCCCTCCACTTT
TRBJ2-2 NA NA TRBV9 CASSEGVYVAKGVVTGELFF TGTGCCAGCAGCGAGGGGGTATACGTTGCTAAGGGGGTTGTCACCGGGGAGCTGTTTTTT
TRBJ1-2 NA TRBD1 TRBV6-5 CASSGGTVDF TGTGCCAGTTCAGGGGGGACAGTCGACTTC
TRBJ1-5 NA NA TRBV6-5 CASSPGLSNQPQHF TGTGCCAGCAGCCCCGGACTTAGCAATCAGCCCCAGCATTTT
TRBJ1-1 few NA TRBV14 CASSPGRVRGGEAFF TGTGCCAGCTCCCCGGGACGGGTCAGGGGTGGTGAAGCTTTCTTT
TRBJ1-6 NA NA TRBV9 CASSSGGPSPNSPLHF TGTGCCAGCAGCTCTGGAGGACCCAGTCCAAATTCACCCCTCCACTTT
TRBJ1-1 NA NA TRBV7-3 CASSLGLGRENTEAFF TGTGCCAGCAGCTTAGGGTTGGGGAGAGAGAACACTGAAGCTTTCTTT
TRBJ1-1 NA NA TRBV28 CASSLEQFGAFF TGTGCCAGCAGTTTAGAACAGTTCGGAGCTTTCTTT
TRBJ2-5 NA TRBD1 TRBV6-5 CASGQEVGETQYF TGTGCCAGCGGACAGGAGGTGGGAGAGACCCAGTACTTC
TRBJ1-3 once NA TRBV18 CASSTLSGVGNTIYF TGTGCCAGCTCAACCCTTTCAGGGGTTGGAAACACCATATATTTT
TRBJ1-2 NA TRBD1 TRBV9 CASSPRTGVGRGGYTF TGTGCCAGCAGCCCCCGGACAGGGGTCGGTCGCGGTGGCTACACCTTC
TRBJ1-1 NA NA TRBV5-4 CASSSGAPEAFF TGTGCCAGCAGCTCAGGCGCTCCTGAAGCTTTCTTT
TRBJ1-1 NA NA TRBV13 CASSLVTVNTEAFF TGTGCCAGCAGCTTAGTAACAGTAAACACTGAAGCTTTCTTT
TRBJ1-5 NA TRBD1 TRBV12-5 CASGLARRGDRVNQPQHF TGTGCTAGTGGTTTGGCCCGGCGAGGGGACAGGGTCAATCAGCCCCAGCATTTT
TRBJ2-5 NA TRBD1 TRBV15 CATSRDEGQQETQYF TGTGCCACCAGCAGAGATGAGGGACAGCAAGAGACCCAGTACTTC
TRBJ2-1 NA NA TRBV7-3 CASSLYGGSSYNEQFF TGTGCCAGCAGCTTATATGGGGGGAGCTCCTACAATGAGCAGTTCTTC
TRBJ1-4 NA NA TRBV11-2 CASSSGLGEKLFF TGTGCCAGCAGCTCGGGACTGGGGGAAAAACTGTTTTTT
TRBJ2-2 once NA TRBV11-2 CARLGQTTGELFF TGTGCCAGACTCGGACAGACCACCGGGGAGCTGTTTTTT
TRBJ2-5 NA NA TRBV6-5 CASTHGGPQETQYF TGTGCCAGCACCCACGGGGGACCCCAAGAGACCCAGTACTTC
TRBJ2-6 NA NA TRBV28 CASSLRGSVGANVLTF TGTGCCAGCAGTCTACGGGGGAGCGTAGGGGCCAACGTCCTGACTTTC
TRBJ2-2 NA NA TRBV5-1 CASSLGGVGATGELFF TGCGCCAGCAGCTTGGGAGGTGTGGGTGCGACCGGGGAGCTGTTTTTT